These T cell receptor beta chains were read from a single sample in a study of blood T cells in healthy people across ages. TCRdb redid the calling of the 5' RACE reads with MiXCR, one entry per CDR3 protein. The data contain approximately 900,000 distinct CDR3 sequences, 40% to 60% of them singletons. The sample was blood. All receptors come from a man between 25 and 39 years old in good health. CDR3s include the opening cysteine and the closing phenylalanine or tryptophan. D genes are given only for firm matches. The size field is filled for only some rows; it gives once, few, many or a size class.

j_call clone_size v_call d_call cdr3_nt cdr3_aa
TRBJ2-3 few TRBV20-1 - TGCAGTGCTAGGAGGGGCGGACCCACAGATACGCAGTATTTT CSARRGGPTDTQYF
TRBJ2-1 - TRBV29-1 - TGCAGCGTTGAAGGTCAGGAAGAACTTGAGCAGTTCTTC CSVEGQEELEQFF
TRBJ2-1 - TRBV5-1 TRBD2 TGCGCCAGCAGGACTAGCGCCTCCTACAATGAGCAGTTCTTC CASRTSASYNEQFF
TRBJ2-2 - TRBV6-5 TRBD2 TGTGCCAGCATCAAAAGCGGGGGGGCCAGGACCGGGGAGCTGTTTTTT CASIKSGGARTGELFF
TRBJ2-3 few TRBV6-2/TRBV6-3 - TGTGCCAGCAGTTACCGATCAGGTGGGACAGATACGCAGTATTTT CASSYRSGGTDTQYF
TRBJ2-5 - TRBV4-3 - TGCGCCAGCAGCCGAAGATTGGGGGCTGGAGAGACCCAGTACTTC CASSRRLGAGETQYF
TRBJ1-4 - TRBV20-1 TRBD1 TGCAGTGCCACCGGGACAGGGGGATATAGTTCTAATGAAAAACTGTTTTTT CSATGTGGYSSNEKLFF
TRBJ1-3 once TRBV20-1 - TGCAGTGCTAGAGGGACAGCGAGCTCTGGAAACACCATATATTTT CSARGTASSGNTIYF
TRBJ2-7 few TRBV18 - TGTGCCAGCTCACCACCGGGGCAGACCTACGAGCAGTACTTC CASSPPGQTYEQYF
TRBJ1-1 once TRBV27 - TGTGCCAGCCTGAGTGGGGAGAGAGGTACTGAAGCTTTCTTT CASLSGERGTEAFF
TRBJ2-3 many TRBV12-3/TRBV12-4 TRBD2 TGTGCCAGCAGACGTAGCGGGGGTACAGATACGCAGTATTTT CASRRSGGTDTQYF
TRBJ2-1 - TRBV9 TRBD2 TGTGCCAGCAGCATCAGCTCTAGCGGGGGGGACAATGAGCAGTTCTTC CASSISSSGGDNEQFF
TRBJ2-1 many TRBV4-3 TRBD2 TGCGCCAGCAGCCAAGATCGGAGTAGCGGGGGGATCGATGAGCAGTTCTTC CASSQDRSSGGIDEQFF
TRBJ2-6 few TRBV20-1 - TGCAGCCCGGACAACTCTGGGGCCAACGTCCTGACTTTC CSPDNSGANVLTF
TRBJ2-7 - TRBV20-1 - TGCAGTTTTCTCGGGACTCTCCCTGGGGCCCAGTACTTC CSFLGTLPGAQYF
TRBJ2-5 - TRBV7-9 TRBD2 TGTGCCAGCAGCTCCTGGGGACTAGCGGCAGAACAAGAGACCCAGTACTTC CASSSWGLAAEQETQYF
TRBJ2-3 - TRBV7-2 - TGTGCCAGCAGACGAGGGGCAGGACGCACAGATACGCAGTATTTT CASRRGAGRTDTQYF
TRBJ2-2 few TRBV10-3 - TGTGCCATCAGTAAGACAGCCAACACCGGGGAGCTGTTTTTT CAISKTANTGELFF
TRBJ2-5 few TRBV30 TRBD2 TGTGCCTGGAGTAGCGGGGGGGCGGAGACCCAGTACTTC CAWSSGGAETQYF
TRBJ1-1 - TRBV6-2/TRBV6-3 - TGTGCCAGCAGTTACGGGGGTCTTGGCACTGAAGCTTTCTTT CASSYGGLGTEAFF
TRBJ1-1 - TRBV14 - TGTGCCAGCAGCCAAGATGAGGTTGTCGGCACTGAAGCTTTCTTT CASSQDEVVGTEAFF
TRBJ2-7 - TRBV20-1 - TGCAGTGCTAGAGATCAACCCGGACAGAGACAGGCCGTCTCCTACGAGCAGTACTTC CSARDQPGQRQAVSYEQYF
TRBJ2-4 - TRBV28 TRBD2 TGTGCCAGCAGTTTCTCTTGGGGAGGGAACATTCAGTACTTC CASSFSWGGNIQYF
TRBJ1-4 - TRBV28 - TGTGCCAGCGGCCAGGGCGATGAAAAACCGTTTTTT CASGQGDEKPFF
TRBJ1-1 - TRBV20-1 - TGCAGTGCTAGGGAACCCTTAGGGGGGAGGAGCACTGAAGCTTTCTTT CSAREPLGGRSTEAFF
TRBJ1-2 few TRBV29-1 - TGCAGCTCCGACCACCCTTCTAACTATGGCTACACCTTC CSSDHPSNYGYTF
TRBJ1-4 once TRBV10-3 - TGTGCCATCAGTGAGGAGGTAGCATCGATAGAAAAACTGTTTTTT CAISEEVASIEKLFF
TRBJ2-7 - TRBV5-1 - TGCGCCAGAGTCCGGGCGGGCAACCTATCCTACGAGCAGTACTTC CARVRAGNLSYEQYF
TRBJ2-1 - TRBV5-1 - TGCGCCAGCAGCTTGGTCGCAGGGACCAATGAGCAGTTCTTC CASSLVAGTNEQFF
TRBJ1-6 few TRBV20-1 - TGCAGTGCTAGGGCCGGGACATCGAATAATTCACCCCTCCACTTT CSARAGTSNNSPLHF
TRBJ2-7 few TRBV24-1 - TGTGCCACCGCGAGGAAACACAGCCCCTACGAGCAGTACTTC CATARKHSPYEQYF
TRBJ2-1 - TRBV7-2 - TGTGCCAGCAGCTTAGGTCGGGTTGTAGTAGGGGACAATGAGCAGTTCTTC CASSLGRVVVGDNEQFF